Each of the 9 T cell receptor beta chains below was sequenced from the same sample in a study of blood T cell repertoires in COVID-19. Profiling relied on immunoSEQ multiplex PCR, and the TCRdb table lists in-frame clones only, not all of them. The table lists approximately 96,000 clones, around nine tenths of them singletons, with roughly 3% in the top ten. Sequenced input: peripheral blood. Receptors originate from a woman of 80 years or more with acute or convalescent COVID-19.

The chain is built from TRBV28 and TRBJ1-1, with a tentative D call TRBD1 (5 bases). Germline V gene data show CDR1 as MDHEN and CDR2 as SYDVKM. Trimming removed 7 bases at V and 10 bases at J, with 22 bases between. The CDR3 has 14 residues. The CDR3 DNA follows: TGTGCCAGCATCCCTCATGCGCCGGTGGGGGGAGCTTTCTTT. As protein: CASIPHAPVGGAFF.

The V and J genes are TRBV28 and TRBJ2-7, with TRBD2 matching over 10 bases. V dropped 5 bases and J dropped 3; count of bases not matched to a gene: 10. This CDR3 is built from 16 residues. CDR1 is MDHEN and CDR2 is SYDVKM in the germline V gene. The CDR3 DNA follows: TGTGCCAGCAGTCGTGGACTAGCGGAGTCTGTCTACGAGCAGTACTTC. It encodes CASSRGLAESVYEQYF.

This clone was seen once. V gene TRBV3-1 (or the pseudogene TRBV3-2) combines with J gene TRBJ1-6; D not certain. Germline V gives CDR1 LGHDT, CDR2 YNNKEL (reference sequence). V lost 5 bases and J lost 13, with 15 bases in between. The CDR3 has 13 residues. The CDR3: CASSDDGISPLHF. CDR3 bases: TGTGCCAGCAGCGATGATGGTATAAGCCCCCTCCACTTT.

The V call is TRBV11-3, the J call TRBJ2-2; possible D gene TRBD1, 6 bases. Trimming pared 6 bases from V and 0 bases from J, leaving 11 bases between. The CDR3 has 15 amino acids. Germline V gives CDR1 SGHNT, CDR2 YENEEA. CDR3 bases: TGTGCCAGCAGTTCACAGGGATCGAACACCGGGGAGCTGTTTTTT. Its protein is CASSSQGSNTGELFF.

The chain recombines TRBV5-1 with TRBJ2-2, with D tentatively TRBD2 (6 bases). Germline CDR1 and CDR2: SGHRS and YFSETQ. V lost 3 bases and J 5 bases, leaving 17 bases between the germline ends. This CDR3 is 16 amino acids long. CDR3 amino acids: CASSSPGGADTGELFF. The CDR3 DNA follows: TGCGCCAGCAGCTCACCTGGAGGGGCGGATACCGGGGAGCTGTTTTTT. Complete variable domain (other parts from reference TRBV5-1 and TRBJ2-2): KAGVTQTPRYLIKTRGQQVTLSCSPISGHRSVSWYQQTPGQGLQFLFEYFSETQRNKGNFPGRFSGRQFSNSRSEMNVSTLELGDSALYLCASSSPGGADTGELFFGEGSRLTVL.

The chain has TRBV29-1 and TRBJ2-7; 8 bases line up with TRBD1. The J segment lost 0 bases and the V segment lost 8 bases, leaving 15 bases of the junction unmatched. This CDR3 is built from 16 residues. CDR1 and CDR2 from the germline V gene are SQVTM and ANQGSEA. The CDR3 region has the DNA TGCAGCACGGAGGACAGGGAGAGGGGAACCTCCTACGAGCAGTACTTC. Protein: CSTEDRERGTSYEQYF.

This chain links TRBV7-9 with TRBJ2-7; 9 bases are shared with TRBD2. CDR3 length equals 14 residues. Germline V gene lookup returns CDR1 SEHNR and CDR2 FQNEAQ (reference sequence). Trimming cost V 2 bases and J 7 bases; bases outside gene matches: 6. The CDR3 spells CASSLLAGSGEQYF. The CDR3 bases are TGTGCCAGCAGCTTACTAGCGGGATCGGGGGAGCAGTACTTC.

This sequence joins TRBV20-1 and TRBJ2-5; D is unclear. Germline CDR1 and CDR2: DFQATT and SNEGSKA (reference sequence). Trimming cost V 3 bases and J 1 base, with 6 bases left between them. The CDR3 length is 12 residues. The chain's CDR3 is CSASPSQETQYF. CDR3 DNA: TGCAGTGCTAGTCCGTCCCAAGAGACCCAGTACTTC.

The chain employs TRBV6-5 and TRBJ2-1; TRBD2 aligns across 11 bases. Germline-derived CDR1 and CDR2 are MNHEY and SVGAGI. The J segment lost 6 bases and the V segment lost 7 bases, leaving 8 bases of the junction unmatched. The length of the CDR3 is 15 residues. CDR3 coding DNA: TGTGCCAGCATATCGTTGGGACTAGCGGTCAATGAGCAGTTCTTC. As protein: CASISLGLAVNEQFF.